A single sample is the source of the 21 T cell receptor beta chains below, sequenced in a study of human T cells and chemical hapten exposure. TCRdb itself ran the RACE reads through MiXCR, one entry per CDR3 protein. The sample lists approximately 60,000 distinct CDR3 sequences, roughly 12% occurring once. Time point described: pre-sensitization, week 0. Treatment specified: therapeutic diphenylcyclopropenone sensitization with weekly scalp DPC. The source was whole blood, collected in connection with sensitization to the hapten diphenylcyclopropenone (DPC). Receptors originate from a woman in her thirties or forties with alopecia areata. Some clones in this sample may be carry-over from other donors' samples.

This clonotype was observed at least ten times. The CDR3 spells CASSLSDRGPLSSYETNEKLFF. In nucleotides, the CDR3 is TGCGCCAGCAGCTTATCCGACAGGGGACCACTGTCGTCCTACGAAACTAATGAAAAACTGTTTTTT. The V gene is TRBV5-1, the J gene TRBJ1-4; 8 nucleotides match TRBD1. CDR1 is SGHRS, CDR2 YFSETQ, per germline. CDR3 length: 22 residues. V gave up 2 bases and J gave up 1 base; unmatched junction bases: 22.

This chain connects TRBV29-1 to TRBJ2-7, with unresolved D. Trimming removed 2 bases at V and 3 bases at J, with 11 bases between. Germline lookup yields CDR1 SQVTM and CDR2 ANQGSEA. The CDR3 is 13 residues long. CDR3 coding DNA: TGCAGCGTTGAATCGCTGGCTAACTACGAGCAGTACTTC. As protein: CSVESLANYEQYF.

The V gene is TRBV7-2, the J gene TRBJ1-5; tentatively, D is TRBD1 (6 bases). V was clipped by 6 bases and J by 3 bases, with 15 bases between them. Germline values: CDR1 SGHTA, CDR2 FQGNSA. CDR3 length: 15 residues. The DNA for the CDR3 is TGTGCCAGCAGTCGGGCAGGGGCGGACAATCAGCCCCAGCATTTT. This sequence encodes CASSRAGADNQPQHF.

The chain joins TRBV11-2 to TRBJ2-1; D is uncertain. Germline V gene lookup returns CDR1 SGHAT and CDR2 FQNNGV. Trimming removed 1 base at V and 6 bases at J, with 7 bases between. CDR3 length: 13 residues. CDR3 in amino acids: CASSLGAPNEQFF. The CDR3 region has the DNA TGTGCCAGCAGCTTAGGAGCCCCCAATGAGCAGTTCTTC.

This clonotype was seen repeatedly, ten times or more. V and J are TRBV6-2 or TRBV6-3 and TRBJ2-3; D is unresolved. The V end lost 2 bases, the J end lost 0 bases, and 6 bases lay between the germline ends. The CDR3 sequence is 14 residues long. Germline V gene sequence: CDR1 MNHEY, CDR2 SVGEGT. The CDR3 region is CASSYRPSTDTQYF. CDR3 bases: TGTGCCAGCAGTTACAGACCTAGCACAGATACGCAGTATTTT.

This clonotype showed up just a few times. The chain has TRBV6-2 or TRBV6-3 and TRBJ2-5, with D possibly called TRBD1 or TRBD2 (5 bases each). From germline, CDR1 is MNHEY and CDR2 SVGEGT. The germline V and J ends were trimmed by 6 bases and 14 bases, with 16 bases remaining between them. This CDR3 contains 11 residues. The CDR3 nucleotides read TGTGCCAGCAGCCACGCTAGGGACCCCTACTTC. Translating it yields CASSHARDPYF.

This clonotype was seen a few times. The chain is built from TRBV20-1 and TRBJ1-2; D uncertain. The CDR3 totals 14 residues. Trimming shortened V by 0 bases and J by 6 bases, and 14 bases separated the two germline ends. The V gene's germline CDR1 is DFQATT and CDR2 SNEGSKA (reference sequence). This CDR3 reads CSAREAGLFDGYTF. CDR3 in DNA: TGCAGTGCTAGAGAGGCAGGATTATTTGATGGCTACACCTTC.

Regarding this clonotype: At one end, the junction sequence differs from germline, possibly due to a read error. The genes are TRBV27 and TRBJ2-3; D possibly corresponds to TRBD1 (6 bases). The CDR3 consists of 15 residues. Germline loops: CDR1 MNHEY, CDR2 SMNVEV (reference sequence). The chain's CDR3 is CASSLSRQGWIDPDF. The CDR3 DNA reads as TGTGCCAGCAGTTTAAGTCGTCAGGGGTGGATCGATCCGGATTTT.

At least ten counts were recorded for this clonotype. This chain joins TRBV6-1 and TRBJ1-2; 10 bases match TRBD1. Germline V gene data show CDR1 as MNHNS and CDR2 as SASEGT. This CDR3 has 16 residues. The J segment lost 7 bases and the V segment lost 7 bases, leaving 15 bases of the junction unmatched. CDR3 loop: CASNAPGQGPYAGYTF. The DNA for the CDR3 is TGTGCCAGCAATGCACCGGGACAGGGGCCCTATGCTGGCTACACCTTC.

This clonotype was seen a few times. CDR3 loop: CSARRTDTYEQYF. CDR3 nucleotide sequence: TGCAGTGCTAGAAGGACAGACACCTACGAGCAGTACTTC. The chain has TRBV20-1 and TRBJ2-7; the D gene is possibly TRBD1 (6 bases). The CDR3 runs to 13 residues. Germline CDR1 DFQATT, CDR2 SNEGSKA (reference sequence). V was trimmed by 2 bases and J by 2 bases, leaving 10 bases between them.

This clonotype has a count of ten or more. The rearrangement joins TRBV3-1 to TRBJ1-1, with D possibly TRBD1 on 5 matching bases. In germline, CDR1 is LGHDT, CDR2 YNNKEL (reference sequence). The V and J ends lost 3 bases and 0 bases respectively, with 14 bases between them. The CDR3 is 16 residues long. This CDR3 reads CASSHYRGPVNTEAFF. CDR3 sequence (DNA): TGTGCCAGCAGCCACTACCGGGGACCGGTGAACACTGAAGCTTTCTTT.

This rearrangement joins TRBV7-3 to TRBJ2-1; 11 bases line up with TRBD2. Per germline, CDR1 SGHTA and CDR2 FQGTGA. This CDR3 spans 19 amino acids. The V gene end was trimmed by 2 bases and the J gene end by 3 bases; junction bases not matched to a gene: 12. The CDR3, as DNA: TGTGCCAGCAGCTTATACAGAGGTACTAGCGGGGGCGACTACAATGAGCAGTTCTTC. Translating it yields CASSLYRGTSGGDYNEQFF.

The V gene is TRBV29-1, the J gene TRBJ2-7; D remains ambiguous. In germline, CDR1 is SQVTM, CDR2 ANQGSEA. V was cut by 4 bases and J by 2 bases, with 3 bases left in between. The length of the CDR3 is 10 residues. The CDR3 region is CSVVTYEQYF. CDR3 DNA sequence: TGCAGCGTTGTTACCTACGAGCAGTACTTC.

The chain combines TRBV7-9 with TRBJ2-3; a weak D match, TRBD2 (5 bases). Germline CDR1 SEHNR, CDR2 FQNEAQ (reference sequence). The CDR3 length is 16 residues. V was pared by 1 base and J by 2 bases, with 13 bases between. CDR3 in DNA: TGTGCCAGCAGCTTAGTCCTGGGGAGAACCACAGATACGCAGTATTTT. Translated, it gives CASSLVLGRTTDTQYF.

This clonotype was detected many times. The DNA of the CDR3 is TGCAGCGTATCAGCGGGATCTAGCACAGATACGCAGTATTTT. Residues: CSVSAGSSTDTQYF. This rearrangement joins TRBV29-1 to TRBJ2-3; the match to TRBD2 covers 7 bases. The CDR3 loop spans 14 amino acids. The junction had 6 bases not matched to a gene; V was cut back by 6 bases and J by 0 bases. Per germline, CDR1 SQVTM and CDR2 ANQGSEA.

This clonotype was recorded at least ten times. The J gene is TRBJ1-2, the V gene TRBV18; D remains unclear. V was shortened by 1 base and J by 4 bases, with 4 bases between the two germline ends. The CDR3 is 12 residues long. Germline-derived CDR1 and CDR2 are KGHSH and LQKENI. The CDR3 DNA is TGTGCCAGCTCACCACAAACCTATGGCTACACCTTC. Amino acid sequence: CASSPQTYGYTF.

In its sample, this clonotype was seen many times. The J gene is TRBJ1-6, the V gene TRBV12-3 or TRBV12-4; D gene unclear. Trimming shortened V by 5 bases and J by 0 bases, and 2 bases separated the two germline ends. CDR3 length equals 13 residues. This CDR3 reads CASSTSYNSPLHF. The CDR3 coding sequence is TGTGCCAGCAGTACCTCCTATAATTCACCCCTCCACTTT.

V is TRBV7-3 and J is TRBJ2-1, with TRBD1 matching 7 bases. Trimming removed 4 bases from V and 15 bases from J; junction bases left unmatched: 12. Germline-derived CDR1 and CDR2 are SGHTA and FQGTGA. This CDR3 region has 13 residues. The CDR3 spells CASSSVRGQALFF. The CDR3 nucleotides are TGTGCCAGCAGCTCCGTCAGAGGACAGGCGCTGTTCTTC.

This clonotype was detected ten times or more. The genes are TRBV7-9 and TRBJ2-2; no clear D gene. In germline, CDR1 is SEHNR, CDR2 FQNEAQ (reference sequence). The V and J ends lost 5 bases and 6 bases respectively, with 10 bases between them. This CDR3 is built from 13 residues. The CDR3 sequence is CASSLRQSGELFF. The CDR3 DNA reads TGTGCCAGCAGCCTACGACAATCCGGGGAGCTGTTTTTT. The full variable domain, completed using reference TRBV7-9 and TRBJ2-2, is DTGVSQNPRHKITKRGQNVTFRCDPISEHNRLYWYRQTLGQGPEFLTYFQNEAQLEKSRLLSDRFSAERPKGSFSTLEIQRTEQGDSAMYLCASSLRQSGELFFGEGSRLTVL.

The J gene is TRBJ2-5, the V gene TRBV24-1; possible D gene TRBD1, 6 bases. The CDR3 consists of 15 residues. CDR1 is KGHDR, CDR2 SFDVKD, per germline. V dropped 4 bases and J dropped 0 bases, with 11 bases sitting between them. CDR3 coding DNA: TGTGCCACCAGTGACCCTGACAGGTACCAAGAGACCCAGTACTTC. This translates into CATSDPDRYQETQYF.

The V and J genes are TRBV12-3 or TRBV12-4 and TRBJ2-4, with 11 bases aligning to TRBD1. The V gene end was trimmed by 8 bases and the J gene end by 8 bases; junction bases not matched to a gene: 11. This CDR3 is 15 amino acids long. The CDR3 nucleotides are TGTGCCAGCGGGCCCCGGGACAGGGGGTTGGACATTCAGTACTTC. This codes for CASGPRDRGLDIQYF.